Listed below are T cell receptor beta chains from one sample, sequenced in a study of intratumoral heterogeneity in liver cancer. Assay used: immunoSEQ multiplex PCR; TCRdb lists only in-frame clones, some missing. The table shows over 5,000 clones, with 55% occurring only once. Specimen: tumor tissue, collected before any cancer treatment. These receptor sequences come from a man in his 70s with hepatocellular carcinoma. Each CDR3 is given with its conserved first and last residue. The D gene is left open where the match is weak. Rows give clone size only sometimes, using once, few, many, or a class for an expanded clone.

TRBD2	NA	TRBJ2-1	TRBV6-2/TRBV6-3	TGTGCCAGCAGTTATAGCGGGGGGGGCAATGAGCAGTTCTTC	CASSYSGGGNEQFF
NA	few	TRBJ1-3	TRBV7-9	TGTGCCAGCAGCACCCGCCCGTGGGTCTCTGGAAACACCATATATTTT	CASSTRPWVSGNTIYF
TRBD1	NA	TRBJ1-1	TRBV3-1/TRBV3-2	TGTGCCAGCAGCCAAGTACAGGGGGGCACTGAAGCTTTCTTT	CASSQVQGGTEAFF
NA	medium-sized	TRBJ2-3	TRBV7-3	TGTGCCAGCAGCCGGGACAGCACAGATACGCAGTATTTT	CASSRDSTDTQYF
NA	NA	TRBJ1-2	TRBV18	TGTGCCAGCTCACCACCGAGCGGAGGAGATGGCTACACCTTC	CASSPPSGGDGYTF
NA	NA	TRBJ2-1	TRBV19	TGTGCCAGCAAAAGAGCAGGCTACAATGAGCAGTTCTTC	CASKRAGYNEQFF
TRBD2	medium-sized	TRBJ2-3	TRBV6-2/TRBV6-3	TGTGCCAGCAGTTACGATAGACTAGCGGGTACGTGGAGGGATACGCAGTATTTT	CASSYDRLAGTWRDTQYF
NA	NA	TRBJ1-6	TRBV5-4	TGTGCCAGCAGCTCTGGGACTTATGCCGCACCCCTCCACTTT	CASSSGTYAAPLHF
TRBD2	NA	TRBJ2-3	TRBV5-4	TGTGCCAGCAGCGAGCGGGGGTATGATACGCAGTATTTT	CASSERGYDTQYF
NA	few	TRBJ1-6	TRBV5-4	TGTGCCAGCAGCGAGTGGGAATGGGACCCCTATAATTCACCCCTCCACTTT	CASSEWEWDPYNSPLHF
TRBD2	NA	TRBJ2-5	TRBV15	TGTGCCACCAGCACCAGACTAGCGGGGGGCCGGGTAGAGACCCAGTACTTC	CATSTRLAGGRVETQYF
TRBD1	NA	TRBJ1-4	TRBV7-2	TGTGCCAGCAGACGGACAGGGGGTTTTGCAACTAATGAAAAACTGTTTTTT	CASRRTGGFATNEKLFF
NA	medium-sized	TRBJ2-7	TRBV2	TGTGCCAGCATCACAGGCTACGAGCAGTACTTC	CASITGYEQYF
NA	medium-sized	TRBJ2-7	TRBV29-1	TGCAGCGCCTTTGAGTCCTACGAGCAGTACTTC	CSAFESYEQYF
NA	few	TRBJ2-1	TRBV15	TGTGCCACCAGCAGAGCGACAGCCTACAATGAGCAGTTCTTC	CATSRATAYNEQFF
NA	many	TRBJ1-1	TRBV4-3	TGCGCCAGCAGCCTCACGGAGAACACTGAAGCTTTCTTT	CASSLTENTEAFF
TRBD1	NA	TRBJ2-2	TRBV18	TGTGCCAGCTCACCGTGGGGACAGAGGAACACCGGGGAGCTGTTTTTT	CASSPWGQRNTGELFF
NA	medium-sized	TRBJ1-1	TRBV18	TGTGCCAGCTCACCATACCAGGGATACACTGAAGCTTTCTTT	CASSPYQGYTEAFF
TRBD1	NA	TRBJ1-3	TRBV30	TGTGCCTGGAGTGCGGGACAGTTCTCTGGAAACACCATATATTTT	CAWSAGQFSGNTIYF
NA	NA	TRBJ2-7	TRBV30	TGTGCCTGGAGGGCGGCCGCCTACGAGCAGTACTTC	CAWRAAAYEQYF
NA	large	TRBJ1-1	TRBV28	TGTGCCAGCAGTTTGGTGGGGGGCACTGAAGCTTTCTTT	CASSLVGGTEAFF
NA	few	TRBJ1-1	TRBV18	TGTGCCAGCTCACAGGGAGGATCCACTGAAGCTTTCTTT	CASSQGGSTEAFF
NA	few	TRBJ1-5	TRBV6-6	TGTGCCAGCAGTTACGGGACAAGTCAGCCCCAGCATTTT	CASSYGTSQPQHF
NA	NA	TRBJ2-1	TRBV19	TGTGCCAGTAGTATCCCTAGTCCGTCATACGAGCAGTTCTTC	CASSIPSPSYEQFF
NA	NA	TRBJ2-5	TRBV9	TGTGCCAGCAGCGTTGCTGGGGGCCAAGAGACCCAGTACTTC	CASSVAGGQETQYF
TRBD1	medium-sized	TRBJ1-2	TRBV30	TGTGCCAGTTCGGGACAGGGCTATGGCTACACCTTC	CASSGQGYGYTF
TRBD2	NA	TRBJ2-7	TRBV4-2	TGTGCCAGCAGACCGTATTTCGGAAGCGGGGAAAGCTCCTACGAGCAGTACTTC	CASRPYFGSGESSYEQYF
NA	once	TRBJ1-1	TRBV7-9	TGTGCCAGCAGCTTAGCGGCATCAGGGGCCGAAGCTTTCTTT	CASSLAASGAEAFF
NA	medium-sized	TRBJ2-1	TRBV30	TGTGCCTCGGCGGGGTCAAGGGGATCCTACAATGAGCAGTTCTTC	CASAGSRGSYNEQFF
NA	large	TRBJ2-2	TRBV28	TGTGCCAGCAGTTCTCTGGGGAGCGGGGAGCTGTTTTTT	CASSSLGSGELFF
NA	NA	TRBJ1-3	TRBV3-1/TRBV3-2	TGTGCCAGCAGCCAAGAGACACTGTCTGGAAACACCATATATTTT	CASSQETLSGNTIYF
TRBD1	NA	TRBJ2-5	TRBV14	TGTGCCAGCAGCGAAGCTTCTCCGGGACAGGGGTGGTTGGAGACCCAGTACTTC	CASSEASPGQGWLETQYF